This TCR beta chain was obtained from a study of blood T cell repertoires in COVID-19. Assay used: immunoSEQ multiplex PCR; TCRdb lists only in-frame clones, some missing. The data contain approximately 49,000 clones, 80% to 90% of them singletons. V was clipped by 2 bases and J by 1 base, with 8 bases between them. Germline values: CDR1 KGHSY, CDR2 FQNENV. The CDR3 is 14 residues long. The rearrangement joins TRBV16 to TRBJ2-5; D is perhaps TRBD2 (5 bases). The clonotype was recovered from a man aged 50-60 years with acute or convalescent COVID-19. Material: peripheral blood. The CDR3 sequence: CASSQGGPQETQYF. In DNA, the CDR3 is TGTGCCAGCAGCCAAGGAGGTCCCCAAGAGACCCAGTACTTC.